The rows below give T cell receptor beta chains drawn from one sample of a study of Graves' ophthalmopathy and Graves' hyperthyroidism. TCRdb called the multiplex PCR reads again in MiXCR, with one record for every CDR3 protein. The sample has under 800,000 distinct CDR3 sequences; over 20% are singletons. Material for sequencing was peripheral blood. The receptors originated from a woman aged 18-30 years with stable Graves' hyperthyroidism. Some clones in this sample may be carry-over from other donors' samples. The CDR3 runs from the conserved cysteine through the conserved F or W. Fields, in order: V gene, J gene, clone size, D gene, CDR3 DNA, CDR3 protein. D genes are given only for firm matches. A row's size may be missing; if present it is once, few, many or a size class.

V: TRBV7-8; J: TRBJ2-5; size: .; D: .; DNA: TGTGCCAGCAGCCACGGACAGTACCAAGAGACCCAGTACTTC; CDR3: CASSHGQYQETQYF
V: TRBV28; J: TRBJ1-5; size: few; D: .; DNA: TGTGCCAGCAGTTCCTCCAGGACCCAGCCCCAGCATTTT; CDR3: CASSSSRTQPQHF
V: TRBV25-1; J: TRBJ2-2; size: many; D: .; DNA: TGTGCCAGCAGTGAGGAGGCAGGGATGGACACCGGGGAGCTGTTTTTT; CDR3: CASSEEAGMDTGELFF
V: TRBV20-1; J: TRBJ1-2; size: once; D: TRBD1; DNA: TGCAGTGCTAGACCGGGACAGGGGTATGGCTACACCTTC; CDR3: CSARPGQGYGYTF
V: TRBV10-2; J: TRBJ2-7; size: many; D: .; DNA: TGCGCCAGCAGTGAGTTCAGGGTCGGCGAGCAGTACTTC; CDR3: CASSEFRVGEQYF
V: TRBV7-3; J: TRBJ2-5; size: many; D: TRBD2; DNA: TGTGCCAGCAGCTCGGGGACTAGCGCGGAGACCCAGTACTTC; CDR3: CASSSGTSAETQYF
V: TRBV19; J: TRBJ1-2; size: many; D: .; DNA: TGTGCCAGTAGTCTATCACAGGATGGCTACACCTTC; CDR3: CASSLSQDGYTF
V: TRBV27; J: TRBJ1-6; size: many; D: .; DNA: TGTGCCAGCAGTTTAAGGCTTGATTGGTATAATTCACCCCTCCACTTT; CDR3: CASSLRLDWYNSPLHF
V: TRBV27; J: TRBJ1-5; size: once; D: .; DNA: TGTGCCAGCCCTCGGGATCAGCCCCAGCATTTT; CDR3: CASPRDQPQHF
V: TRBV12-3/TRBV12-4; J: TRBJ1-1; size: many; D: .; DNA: TGTGCCAGCAGTACCTCGGGACCTATGAACACTGAAGCTTTCTTT; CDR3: CASSTSGPMNTEAFF
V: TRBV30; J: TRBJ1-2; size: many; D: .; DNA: TGTGCCTGGAGTGCCTCCGGGGGCTATGGCTACACCTTC; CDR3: CAWSASGGYGYTF
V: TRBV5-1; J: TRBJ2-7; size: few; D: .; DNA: TGCGCCAGCAGCTTGGCCGGGCAGGGCAACGAGCAGTACTTC; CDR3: CASSLAGQGNEQYF
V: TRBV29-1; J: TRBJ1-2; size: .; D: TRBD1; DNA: TGCAGCGTTTTGGACAGGGCCTATGGCTACACCTTC; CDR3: CSVLDRAYGYTF
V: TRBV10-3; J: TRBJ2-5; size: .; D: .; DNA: TGTGCCATCAGTGAAGGGCAGACCTTACAAGAGACCCAGTACTTC; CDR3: CAISEGQTLQETQYF
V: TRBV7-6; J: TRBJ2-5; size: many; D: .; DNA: TGTGCCAGCAGCTCGGGCCTTCTCCAAGGGACCCAGTACTTC; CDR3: CASSSGLLQGTQYF
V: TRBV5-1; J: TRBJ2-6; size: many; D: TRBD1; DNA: TGCGCCAGCAGCTTGGGAGGGACAGCCTCTGGGGCCAACGTCCTGACTTTC; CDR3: CASSLGGTASGANVLTF
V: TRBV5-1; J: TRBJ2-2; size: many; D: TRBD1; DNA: TGCGCCAGCAGCGGTCGTCGGACAGGGGCCGGGGAGCTGTTTTTT; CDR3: CASSGRRTGAGELFF
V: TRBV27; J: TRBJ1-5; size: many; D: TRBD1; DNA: TGTGCCAGCAGAAACAGGGGCGCGGTGGGCAATCAGCCCCAGCATTTT; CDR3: CASRNRGAVGNQPQHF
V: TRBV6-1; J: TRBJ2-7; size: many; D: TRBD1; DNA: TGTGCCAGCAGTGACCCGGACAGGGGGTCCTACGAGCAGTACTTC; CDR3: CASSDPDRGSYEQYF
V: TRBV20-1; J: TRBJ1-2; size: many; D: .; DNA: TGCAGTGCTAGATCGGTTTTAGTACAGGGAGTGGGAGGCTACACCTTC; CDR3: CSARSVLVQGVGGYTF
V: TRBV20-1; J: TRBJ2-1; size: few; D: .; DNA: TGCAGTGCCGTGATCTTCGCCTACAATGAGCAGTTCTTC; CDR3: CSAVIFAYNEQFF
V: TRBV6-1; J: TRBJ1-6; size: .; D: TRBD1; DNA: TGTGCCAGCAGTCCCAATCCCGGGACAGGGGGGTATTCACCCCTCCACTTT; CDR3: CASSPNPGTGGYSPLHF
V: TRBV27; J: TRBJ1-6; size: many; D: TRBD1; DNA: TGTGCCAGCAGCACGGACAGGGACCTATATAATTCACCCCTCCACTTT; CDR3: CASSTDRDLYNSPLHF
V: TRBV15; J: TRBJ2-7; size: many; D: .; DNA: TGTGCCACCAGCAGAGATCGAGGCAGGGTCCACGAGCAGTACTTC; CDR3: CATSRDRGRVHEQYF
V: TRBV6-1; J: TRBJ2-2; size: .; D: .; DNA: TGTGCCAGCGGCGGGACGGACGGGGAGCTGTTTTTT; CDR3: CASGGTDGELFF
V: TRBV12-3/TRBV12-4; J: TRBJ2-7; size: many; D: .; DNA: TGTGCCAGCAGTCCCATTACCTCCGACGAGCAGTACTTC; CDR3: CASSPITSDEQYF
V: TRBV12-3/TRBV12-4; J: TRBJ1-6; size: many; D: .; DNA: TGTGCCAGCAGTTTAGCGAAGGGGAGTGGGTCACCCCTCCACTTT; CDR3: CASSLAKGSGSPLHF
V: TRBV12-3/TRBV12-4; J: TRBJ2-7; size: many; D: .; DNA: TGTGCCAGCAGTTTAGCACGGGTCCACGAGCAGTACTTC; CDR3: CASSLARVHEQYF
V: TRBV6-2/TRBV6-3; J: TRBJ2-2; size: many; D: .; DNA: TGTGCCACCACAGGGATCGGCGGGGAGCTGTTTTTT; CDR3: CATTGIGGELFF
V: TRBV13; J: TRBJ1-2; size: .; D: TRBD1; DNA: TGTGCCAGCAGCCGACAGGGCGATTTGAGCTACACCTTC; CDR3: CASSRQGDLSYTF
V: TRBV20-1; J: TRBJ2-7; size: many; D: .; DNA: TGCAGTGCTGTGGCGGGGAGCTCCTACGAGCAGTACTTC; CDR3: CSAVAGSSYEQYF
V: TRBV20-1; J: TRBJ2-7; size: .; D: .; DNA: TGCAGTGCTAGAAAGCCCCGAGTGGACTACGAGCAGTACTTC; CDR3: CSARKPRVDYEQYF
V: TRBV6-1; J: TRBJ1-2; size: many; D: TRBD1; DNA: TGTGCCAGCAGCCCCGGGACAGGGATCACCTACTATGGCTACACCTTC; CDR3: CASSPGTGITYYGYTF
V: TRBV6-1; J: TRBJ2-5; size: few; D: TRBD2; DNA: TGTGCCAGCTCCGATAGCGGGGCGACCCAGTACTTC; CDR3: CASSDSGATQYF
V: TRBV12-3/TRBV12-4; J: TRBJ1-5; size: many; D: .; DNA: TGTGCCAGCAGTTCGGGACGGATCAATCAGCCCCAGCATTTT; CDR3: CASSSGRINQPQHF
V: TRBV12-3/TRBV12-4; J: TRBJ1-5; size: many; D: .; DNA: TGTGCCAGCAGTTTAGTTGGGAAGCCCCAGCATTTT; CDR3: CASSLVGKPQHF
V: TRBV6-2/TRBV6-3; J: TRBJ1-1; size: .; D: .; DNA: TGTGCCAGCAGTTACCCGGCTCTCAGGGAAACCACTGAAGCTTTCTTT; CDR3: CASSYPALRETTEAFF
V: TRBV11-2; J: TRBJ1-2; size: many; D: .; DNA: TGTGCCAGCAGCCAAGAGGACTATGGCTACACCTTC; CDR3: CASSQEDYGYTF
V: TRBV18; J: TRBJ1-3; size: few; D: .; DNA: TGTGCCAGCTCACCACGGGGCAGGGAGGCGTCAGGAAACACCATATATTTT; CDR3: CASSPRGREASGNTIYF
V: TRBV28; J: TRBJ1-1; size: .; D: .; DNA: TGTGCCAGCAGTGACAGGCTAGATGAAGCTTTCTTT; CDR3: CASSDRLDEAFF
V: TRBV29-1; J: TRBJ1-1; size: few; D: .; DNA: TGCAGCGCCAAAAGGGGGACTGAAGCTTTCTTT; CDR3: CSAKRGTEAFF
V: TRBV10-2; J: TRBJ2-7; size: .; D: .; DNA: TGCGCCAGCAGTGAGTCGGGCCGAACCTACGAGCAGTACTTC; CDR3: CASSESGRTYEQYF
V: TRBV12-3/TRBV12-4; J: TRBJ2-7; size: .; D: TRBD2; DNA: TGTGCCAGCAGTTTCAGCGGGAGTTCCCAGCAGTACTTC; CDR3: CASSFSGSSQQYF
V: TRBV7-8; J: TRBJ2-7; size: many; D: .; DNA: TGTGCCAGCAGCCCCATCCGACAGGACGAGCAGTACTTC; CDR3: CASSPIRQDEQYF
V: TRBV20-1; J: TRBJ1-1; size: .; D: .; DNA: TGCAGTGCTAGAGATCAGACCCCTATGGGAGCTTTCTTT; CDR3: CSARDQTPMGAFF
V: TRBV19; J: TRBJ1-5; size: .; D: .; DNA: TGTGCCAGTACCACAGGGTTCGAGGGCAATCAGCCCCAGCATTTT; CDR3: CASTTGFEGNQPQHF
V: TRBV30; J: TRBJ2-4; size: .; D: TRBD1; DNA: TGTGCCTGGTCGACAGGGTCTTCCAAAAACATTCAGTACTTC; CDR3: CAWSTGSSKNIQYF
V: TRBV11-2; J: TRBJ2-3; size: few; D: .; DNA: TGTGCCAGCAGTCTTAGGGGGGGGGGCACAGATACGCAGTATTTT; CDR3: CASSLRGGGTDTQYF
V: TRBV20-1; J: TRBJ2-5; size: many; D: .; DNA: TGCAGTGCTGGGTCCGTGGGCCAGGGGTACCAAGAGACCCAGTACTTC; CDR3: CSAGSVGQGYQETQYF
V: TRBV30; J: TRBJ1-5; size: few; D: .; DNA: TGTGCCTGGGCTAAACAGGGTAGCCAGCCCCAGCATTTT; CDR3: CAWAKQGSQPQHF
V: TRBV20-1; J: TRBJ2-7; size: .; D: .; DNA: TGCAGTGCCGAAAACCCAGCGGTGACGGACGAGCAGTACTTC; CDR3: CSAENPAVTDEQYF
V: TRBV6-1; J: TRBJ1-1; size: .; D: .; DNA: TGTGCCAGCATAAAAGACGGATGGAACACTGAAGCTTTCTTT; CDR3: CASIKDGWNTEAFF
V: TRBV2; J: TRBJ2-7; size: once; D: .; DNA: TGTGCCAGTTCTAAACAGGGCCCCAACTACGAGCAGTACTTC; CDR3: CASSKQGPNYEQYF
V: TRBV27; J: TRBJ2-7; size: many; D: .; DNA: TGTGCCAGCAGTTTAAAATACTACGAGCAGTACTTC; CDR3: CASSLKYYEQYF
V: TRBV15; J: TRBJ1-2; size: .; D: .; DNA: TGTGCCACCAGCAGGGCTTCCCCTATGGGCTACACCTTC; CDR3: CATSRASPMGYTF